This T cell receptor beta chain was profiled in a study of shared clonotypes between healthy human individuals (dated by TCRdb to 2018 to 2020). In the study overall: A few men and a couple of women, aged 18 to 49 years, made up the cohort. For each donor, CD4 naive and CD4 memory were each run on three plates, CD8 naive on two plates, and CD8 memory on one plate. Blood TCR repertoires of about 5 healthy adults were deeply sequenced to estimate repertoire size and the extent of clonotype sharing between individuals. To increase sequencing depth and limit assay-specific biases, different laboratories used diverse techniques to prepare libraries and sequence TCR repertoires. Leukapheresis yielded between about 0.9 and 8.9 billion PBMCs per donor.

V loses 3 bases of germline sequence and J loses 0 bases, and the interval between the two ends is 7 bases. The CDR3 contains 14 residues, cysteine and phenylalanine counted. The DNA shown is the 42-base CDR3, in frame from base 1. From a lookup of the germline V gene, CDR1 and CDR2 are SGHRS and YFSETQ. Points the paper makes about the study in general: Pairwise subsampling led to the expectation that sequencing depth would affect the degree of clonotype sharing among donors. Approximately 4.8% of naive CD4, approximately 3.7% of naive CD8, 2% to 2.5% of memory CD4, and around 0.4% of memory CD8 clonotypes were shared across several donors. Naive subsets generally had larger estimated clonotype richness than memory subsets did. The small number of donors limited the genetic and exposure-history diversity represented. Compared with non-shared clonotypes, clonotypes shared by all four sorted-subset donors had higher generation probabilities. Even with the large sequencing depth, rarefaction of the sorted-subset datasets indicated that sequencing was incomplete. Only blood was sampled, and tissue TCR repertoires likely differ from those in blood.

The donors were healthy, HIV-negative adults who had no recently reported acute infections or vaccinations. All donors were Caucasian adults living in Nashville, Tennessee, USA. CD4+ T cells were enriched by magnetic negative selection, after which naive cells were positively selected on CD45RA and the negative fraction was taken as the memory subset. Blood was collected by leukapheresis, and PBMCs were isolated by Ficoll-Histopaque density gradient centrifugation and then cryopreserved in liquid nitrogen vapor phase. Purity and quantity of every magnetically sorted T cell population were checked by analytical flow cytometry. From each sorted fraction, genomic DNA was isolated and quantified by UV absorbance on a Nanodrop 2000c. As concerns this clone: The target of this receptor is not known. No clone much larger than this one lies a single base away; base qualities are absent.

Using the deep immunoSEQ assay, TCR CDR3 regions were amplified from genomic DNA by multiplex PCR. Extracted genomic DNA from each cell subset was spread evenly across all wells of several immunoSEQ 96-well plates, with each plate serving as a replicate. For sorted subsets, 200 to 250 ng of genomic DNA, equivalent to 30,000 or so T cell genomes, went into each replicate PCR. The purified libraries were quantified using a Qubit 3.0 fluorometer, sized with a Bioanalyzer 2100, and then quantified again using the KAPA Library Quantification kit. Every immunoSEQ 96-well plate was sequenced on a separate single-read 150-cycle Illumina NextSeq 550 flow cell. The original pipeline was this. Because the immunoSEQ output included only junctional sequences and no quality scores, the filtering could not be the same as the filtering used for full-length reads. Sequences were annotated with PyIR, a Python wrapper for IgBLAST v1.9, and V/J genes and CDR3 were assigned using IMGT germline references. Reads were filtered out if the reads had weak V/J assignments (E-value above 1e-6), no CDR3, stop codons, out-of-frame junctions, or ambiguous translated residues. V3J clonotypes were defined as sequences sharing an identical inferred V gene, J gene, and CDR3 amino acid sequence. The percentage overlap between two repertoires was calculated by dividing the number of shared unique clonotypes by the size of the smaller repertoire. Repertoire richness was assessed with RTK rarefaction, the Chao1 estimator, and Recon v2.1 estimates of unobserved clonotypes. For all TCRbeta clonotypes obtained by the gDNA method from several donors, generation probabilities were computed with OLGA. TCRdb retrieved this table from immuneACCESS and kept in-frame rearrangements only. Not all clones are present; in checked studies, unresolved V genes account for under half, and no reason is known for the remainder. D and trimming were read from the DNA, whereas the V and J calls and clone size are those reported in that table. This sample gives about 2.4 million clones in total; 93% of them show up just once. About 0.39% of the sample is in the top ten clones.

The sequenced sample was naive CD4+ T cells from PBMCs. This specimen's cell subset or site label, per the study, means: CD45RA+ positively selected. The source of this sequence is a man aged 18 to 30 in good health. Some clones in this sample may be carry-over from other donors' samples. The receptor chain draws on TRBV5-1 and TRBJ1-3, with the D gene not clear enough to name. The sequenced DNA: TGCGCCAGCAGCTGGGCCAGCTCTGGAAACACCATATATTTT. Its amino acids are CASSWASSGNTIYF.